A single TCR beta chain is shown here with its context. There is no known antigen for this receptor. No much larger clonotype is one base removed from it; base qualities were not supplied. The V end gives up 0 bases and the J end 4 bases, leaving 0 bases in the junction not matched to a gene. The germline V gene supplies CDR1 SGHRS and CDR2 YFSETQ. Measured from the cysteine to the phenylalanine, the CDR3 is 15 residues long. The retained sequence is limited to the CDR3, 45 bases, with the frame set at the first base. This specimen comes from a study of glioma-infiltrating T cells after dendritic cell vaccination (dated by TCRdb to the mid-2010s). About the full investigation: Of the 15 or so glioblastoma patients in the cohort, all drawn from Phase I and II dendritic cell vaccination trials, 9 were newly diagnosed and 6 had recurrent disease. Autologous tumor lysate-pulsed dendritic cell vaccination was administered to the patients between the early 2000s and the early 2010s. The vaccine consisted of monocyte-derived dendritic cells cultured approximately seven days with IL-4 and GM-CSF, then pulsed overnight with autologous tumor lysate. Patients received three intradermal dendritic cell vaccine injections at biweekly intervals in the arm below the axilla. Deep sequencing of TCR beta CDR3 regions was used to quantify tumor-infiltrating lymphocyte content and compare tumor and blood repertoires in dendritic cell-vaccinated glioblastoma patients. Survival after dendritic cell vaccination was correlated with TCR sequencing metrics, such as TIL content and the overlap between tumor and blood repertoires. Paper-wide results and their limitations: The response model built on TCR overlap across three groups was characterized as speculative, with prospective validation still needed. The cohort was small and heterogeneous, and full blood and tumor sets were available for few patients, with initial-recurrent tumor pairs available for even fewer patients. After dendritic cell vaccination, a higher estimated pretreatment TIL content predicted longer time to progression and longer overall survival. No direct relationship between TCR clonality and survival was found, suggesting a diverse polyclonal response may matter.

Patients were selected on the basis of adequate residual fresh-frozen tumor tissue and more than two years of available survival data. Molecular status otherwise varied across the glioblastoma patients, but none of them carried an isocitrate dehydrogenase mutation. PBMC collection took place before vaccination, two weeks after the third vaccination, and at tumor progression if progression occurred. Genomic DNA was extracted with the Qiagen DNeasy Blood extraction Kit. TCRB CDR3 regions were amplified from about 2 ug genomic DNA, or all available DNA if less, using the immunoSEQ assay. The multiplex PCR relied on 60 forward primers for TCR V beta segments and 13 reverse primers for J beta segments. Synthetic control templates were spiked into each sample at limiting dilution to estimate reads per starting template. The Illumina HiSeq System generated 87 bp sequencing reads. As for the original processing: PCR and sequencing errors were removed by a nearest neighbor algorithm that merged closely related sequences. TCR overlap was measured as the percentage of unique tumor TCR beta sequences also present in the same patient's peripheral blood. The source is immuneACCESS, and TCRdb retained only in-frame sequences with V and J called. Part of the clones is not carried over; for the studies checked, unresolved V genes explain less than half of this, and the remainder is unexplained. That table furnishes V, J and clone size, whereas the DNA furnished D and trimming. A total of about 92,000 clones appear in this sample, approximately 84% of them only once. The ten top clones hold 15% to 19% of the sample.

This specimen was blood, taken before dendritic cell vaccination. The receptor comes from a human donor with glioblastoma. The chain is encoded by TRBV5-1 joined to TRBJ2-1; the central 11 bases match TRBD2. The CDR3 loop reads CASSLVAGGYNEQFF. The DNA reads TGCGCCAGCAGCTTGGTAGCGGGAGGGTACAATGAGCAGTTCTTC.